This section outlines one TCR beta chain sequence together with its context. This clone's antigen is unknown. No base quality information exists; no much larger clone differs at one position. This specimen comes from a study of cytomegalovirus exposure and HLA in healthy donors (dated by TCRdb to about 2017). Turning to the overall study: In an earlier analysis of under 600 of the donors, 250 to 300 Gb of sequence data and 100 million or so unique TCR beta sequences from about 179 million T cells were reported. Among some 410 genotyped donors of the cohort, an average of roughly 230,000 unique TCR beta nucleotide sequences was sequenced per donor, of which about 19% were non-productive. Typing coverage varied by locus: about 629-630 donors for A, B, C, DRB1 and DQB1; approximately 560 for DQA1; more than 600 for DPA1; more than 450 for DPB1. In a later genetic analysis, genome-wide SNP genotypes for 398 of the 666 donors were used, and that subset was treated as a discovery cohort. Because of strong linkage in the cohort, roughly five DR-DQ haplotypes were treated as single units for association and clustering. Rather than drawing on any new phenotypic data, the later analysis identified candidate immune exposures from TCR beta sequences and the way those sequences occurred across donors. A separate validation cohort of approximately 130 different subjects was used in addition to the roughly 670-subject first cohort. In a later analysis, previously published TCR beta repertoires from several hundred donors were re-analyzed and high-resolution HLA genotyping was added so that TCR occurrence patterns could be studied. All discovery cohort repertoires had been generated on a single sequencing platform. An early release that covered fewer than 800 HLA-typed donors contained around 330 gigabases of sequencing data and 70 million to 100 million unique TCR sequences. In an earlier analysis of around 540 of the donors, high-throughput TCR beta sequencing was used to judge whether each TCR beta V gene segment behaved as functional or pseudogenic. Donor age, sex, ethnicity and CMV serostatus were compiled together with the repertoire data. The study was designed to test whether signatures of past pathogen exposure could be identified by cataloging public T cell receptors. The study profiled the T cell repertoires of about 640 subjects by immunosequencing and related them to cytomegalovirus serostatus. To predict cytomegalovirus infection status, the study brought together high-throughput TCR immunosequencing, statistical association of individual TCRs with disease status, and machine learning. Among the approximately 420 genotyped donors, approximately 82% belonged to the genetic ancestry cluster associated with self-reported Caucasian donors. HLA typing included class I and class II loci at four-digit resolution. Summary of the overall study and its limitations: A later genetic analysis reported fewer N-insertions in productive TCRs among donors in an Asian-associated ancestry cluster than the roughly 700-donor mean. A few of the identified cytomegalovirus-associated TCR beta chains were confirmed in vitro to be specific for cytomegalovirus antigens. In a later analysis, TCR association rates were found to vary across HLA loci, with the most associated TCRs seen for DRB1 alleles and the fewest for HLA-C alleles. At a false discovery rate of 0.05, a later analysis linked 16,951 TCR beta sequences to specific HLA alleles. A cluster of highly shared sequence variants was judged likely to represent a technical artifact of the sequencing pipeline. Because HLA typing was missing for some donors at each locus, association tests included only the typed subset. The classifier was reported to diagnose cytomegalovirus status with high specificity and sensitivity in both the original cohort and the validation cohort. Immune exposure information for the cohort was limited to CMV serostatus. Some IMGT-functional V segments, including TRBV6-2 and TRBV6-3, could not be distinguished by the 87-base-pair reads and were therefore excluded. In the study, some 160 TCR beta chains were listed as associated with cytomegalovirus. The authors suggested that the approach could potentially be generalized to other disease states and immunological phenotypes. Strong co-occurrence of HLA alleles, especially DR and DQ, made assigning TCR associations to individual alleles difficult. Several of the top co-occurrence clusters appeared to be linked to parvovirus B19, influenza, CMV and Epstein-Barr virus, according to a later analysis. This cohort had only TCR beta chains sequenced, and the lack of alpha or paired-chain data limited which features could be detected. Linkage disequilibrium might explain the correlated functional status among segregating V segments, but an unknown experimental factor could not be excluded. In an earlier analysis of about 600 of the donors, most TCR beta V segments appeared in productive rearrangements about 87% or about 30% of the time, broadly matching IMGT annotations. According to a later analysis, most CMV-associated TCR beta chains appeared to be HLA-restricted, and the HLA associations seemed to be driven largely by CMV exposure. In a later analysis, HLA-associated TCR beta chains were found to be more clonally expanded and to have lower generation probabilities than equally common non-associated chains. Most TCR sequences were observed very rarely across donors, whereas some public TCRs were present in many individuals. Because counts were too low, seventeen rarely observed V segments, including chromosome 9 orphons, were left out of the earlier analysis of a few hundred of the donors. Roughly uniform sequencing depth across donors was assumed in presence/absence analyses, although this assumption may not hold. In a later genetic analysis, a missense DCLRE1C variant was associated with V-gene and J-gene trimming of TCR beta chains, and the association was replicated in an independent cohort. A further reported finding was that TCR beta sequences accurately predicted the HLA-A and HLA-B alleles for most subjects in the first cohort.

The protocol used for the library was the immunoSEQ multiplex PCR assay. The multiplex PCR relied on a mix of 60 forward primers for TCR Vbeta segments and 13 reverse primers for TCR Jbeta segments. Amplification of the CDR3 region of rearranged TCR beta genes was performed with a multiplex PCR assay on genomic DNA. On the Illumina HiSeq System, the amplified TCR beta libraries were sequenced as 87-base-pair reads. The study's own analysis went as follows. In a later analysis, approximately 74 million unique TCR beta chains were counted across the roughly 700 repertoires, and approximately 11 million of these chains were shared by at least two donors. To remove PCR and sequencing errors, raw reads were error-corrected and collapsed into unique sequences using a nearest-neighbor algorithm that merged closely related sequences. V, D and J gene segments were assigned by aligning CDR3 sequences to IMGT reference sequences. Each retained sequence needed at least a six-nucleotide match to both a V gene segment and a J gene segment. Rearrangements were classified as productive when the CDR3 lacked stop codons and remained in frame with V and J, and all other rearrangements were classified as non-productive. Following IMGT convention, CDR3 was defined as the stretch from the second conserved V-encoded cysteine up to the conserved J-encoded phenylalanine. The earlier analysis of around 640 of the donors excluded sequences that lacked an unambiguous match to a single V gene segment. In an earlier analysis of 500 to 750 of the donors, V segments were called functional above 56.7% productive rearrangements and were called segregating when the between-donor standard deviation exceeded 5%. A statistical classification framework was developed to diagnose cytomegalovirus status using the catalog of TCR beta chain sequences. In a later analysis, TCR nucleotide sequences were compared against IMGT/GENE-DB human TR gene sequences so that V and J genes could be assigned. The TCRdist pipeline was used in a later analysis to assign CDR3 sequences and most-parsimonious VDJ recombination scenarios. In a later analysis, each TCR beta chain was defined by its CDR3 amino acid sequence together with its V-gene family, and reads without a unique V-gene family were excluded. In a later analysis, 500 to 700 highly shared, low-generation-probability nucleotide sequences were removed to address suspected cross-contamination and a sequencing artifact. In a later analysis, a clonal expansion index was calculated for each public chain from normalized within-repertoire ranks of inferred template counts. In a later analysis, generation probabilities were computed using a VDJ recombination model fitted to out-of-frame rearrangements, and the results were checked against IGoR. A later analysis scored TCR-TCR, TCR-HLA and TCR-CMV co-occurrence with hypergeometric tests, applying a repertoire-size bias correction to TCR pairs. In a later analysis, false discovery rates were estimated by permuting HLA or CMV assignments 20 times. A later analysis grouped co-occurring TCRs with DBSCAN, adding TCRdist sequence similarity when clustering within HLA-allele-positive subsets. Repertoires with fewer than 30,000 or more than 120,000 public chains were left out of co-occurrence clustering, as were five repertoires with anomalous nucleotide sharing. TCRdb took over this immuneACCESS table, retaining in-frame rearrangements with V and J assigned. Such tables are incomplete; in checked studies, under half of the missing clones stem from an unresolved V gene, and the remainder is unexplained. V and J calls and clone size are as listed in that table; D and trimming were resolved from the DNA. The sample table shows about 130,000 clones, and about 73% are seen once. Jointly, the top ten make up about 3.1% of the sample.

The cohort consisted of more than 650 healthy bone marrow donors. At the time of sampling, all cohort members were nominally healthy, though unrecorded immune exposures were likely present. Of the 666 cohort members, around 280 had positive CMV serostatus and 350 to 450 had negative CMV serostatus, and CMV serostatus was not recorded for the donor. A peripheral blood sample was collected from each donor, and TCR beta sequencing was performed on peripheral blood mononuclear cells. The Qiagen DNeasy Blood Extraction Kit was used to extract genomic DNA from the blood cell samples. CDR1 and CDR2 are drawn from the germline V gene (reference sequence): GTSNPN, SVGIG. The trim is 6 bases for V and 4 bases for J, with a gap of 18 bases between the germline ends. CDR3 length: 14 amino acids, cysteine to phenylalanine. Kept here is only the CDR3 DNA, which spans 42 bases and is read in frame from base 1.

The sequence derives from a human donor in good health. Sequenced material: PBMCs. In this chain, TRBV30 is recombined with TRBJ2-5; 5 matching bases give a weak D call of TRBD1. Read as DNA, the sequence is TGTGCCTGTTCCCCCCAGGGTGGTGCAGAGACCCAGTACTTC. It translates to CACSPQGGAETQYF.